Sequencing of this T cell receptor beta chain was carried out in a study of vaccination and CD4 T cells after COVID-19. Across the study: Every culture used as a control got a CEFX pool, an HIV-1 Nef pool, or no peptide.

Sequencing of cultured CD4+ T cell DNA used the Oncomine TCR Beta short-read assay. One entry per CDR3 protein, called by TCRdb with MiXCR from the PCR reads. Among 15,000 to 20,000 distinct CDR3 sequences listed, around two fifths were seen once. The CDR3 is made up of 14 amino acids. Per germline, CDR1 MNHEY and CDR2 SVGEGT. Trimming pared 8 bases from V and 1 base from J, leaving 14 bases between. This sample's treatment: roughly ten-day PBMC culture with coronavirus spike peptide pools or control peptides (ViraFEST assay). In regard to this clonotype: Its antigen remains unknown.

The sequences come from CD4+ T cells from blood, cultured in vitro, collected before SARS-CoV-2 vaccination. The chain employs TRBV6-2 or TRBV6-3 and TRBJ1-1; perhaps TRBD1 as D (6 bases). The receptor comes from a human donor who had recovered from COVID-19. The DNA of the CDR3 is TGTGCCAGCCGCCAGACGGGACAGAACACTGAAGCTTTCTTT. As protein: CASRQTGQNTEAFF.